This paragraph covers one T cell receptor (beta chain) sequence. The data stem from a study of blood T cell repertoires in COVID-19. Clones were sequenced by immunoSEQ multiplex PCR, and TCRdb holds only the in-frame ones, with some missing. In the table there are roughly 340,000 clones, more than 80% of which are singletons. Across about two dozen US areas, participants ranged in age from about 18 to 100 years. Per germline, CDR1 MNHEY and CDR2 SMNVEV (reference sequence). The V segment lost 5 bases and the J segment 3 bases; nucleotides outside the gene matches: 7. The CDR3 is 14 residues long. The sequenced sample was PBMCs or T cells enriched from blood (not recorded which). The J gene is TRBJ2-7, the V gene TRBV27; 7 nucleotides line up with TRBD1. This sequence was found in a man between 18 and 35 years old who had recovered from COVID-19. Here the CDR3 reads CASSTRQGNYEQYF. The CDR3 coding sequence is TGTGCCAGCAGTACCCGACAGGGCAACTACGAGCAGTACTTC.